These T cell receptor beta chains were read from a single sample in a study of metastatic and nonmetastatic thyroid tumors. TCRdb re-clonotyped the PCR reads via MiXCR. This table has roughly 15,000 clones, 20% to 30% appearing once. Sequenced sample: tumor tissue. Receptors were obtained from a female donor with papillary thyroid cancer or a benign thyroid nodule (not recorded which). Some clones in this sample may be carry-over from other donors' samples. The CDR3 runs from the conserved cysteine through the conserved F or W. The D gene is left open where the match is weak. Clone size is stated in some rows and not others, as once, few, many or a class when expanded.

clone size	J gene	V gene	D gene	CDR3 protein	CDR3 DNA
-	TRBJ1-2	TRBV6-1	-	CASSDHHGAGGYTF	TGTGCCAGCAGTGACCATCATGGGGCAGGAGGCTACACCTTC
few	TRBJ1-1	TRBV19	-	CASIGGVAGIEAFF	TGTGCCAGTATAGGGGGGGTAGCTGGCATTGAAGCTTTCTTT
medium-sized	TRBJ1-1	TRBV2	-	CASSSTRGVTEAFF	TGTGCCAGCAGTTCCACGAGGGGGGTTACTGAAGCTTTCTTT
-	TRBJ2-2	TRBV28	-	CASSSFQTSRSGCGELFF	TGTGCCAGCAGTTCCTTCCAAACTAGCCGGAGTGGTTGTGGGGAGCTGTTTTTT
-	TRBJ2-1	TRBV10-3	TRBD2	CAISRGEAGAQIEQFF	TGTGCCATCAGTCGTGGGGAAGCGGGGGCCCAGATTGAGCAGTTCTTC
many	TRBJ1-3	TRBV30	TRBD1	CAWSIDRGGNTIYF	TGTGCCTGGAGTATCGACAGGGGAGGAAACACCATATATTTT
-	TRBJ2-7	TRBV5-5	-	CASSLEAALSYEQYF	TGTGCCAGCAGCTTGGAAGCAGCACTCTCCTACGAGCAGTACTTC
few	TRBJ2-7	TRBV7-9	-	CASSPVGSGTYEQYF	TGTGCCAGCTCCCCGGTCGGCAGCGGCACCTACGAGCAGTACTTC
many	TRBJ2-4	TRBV7-8	-	CASSSFTGTKNIQYF	TGTGCCAGCAGTTCATTTACCGGGACTAAAAACATTCAGTACTTC
many	TRBJ2-7	TRBV7-9	TRBD1	CASSTGQGKYEQYF	TGTGCCAGCAGCACGGGACAGGGGAAATACGAGCAGTACTTC
many	TRBJ2-1	TRBV7-3	-	CASSLIGGLNSYNEQFF	TGTGCCAGCAGCTTAATAGGGGGACTTAACTCCTACAATGAGCAGTTCTTC
medium-sized	TRBJ2-3	TRBV6-1	-	CASSGLAPSSTDTQYF	TGTGCCAGCAGCGGACTGGCCCCGAGTAGCACAGATACGCAGTATTTT
once	TRBJ2-2	TRBV9	TRBD2	CAISATGTSGYGELFF	TGTGCCATTAGCGCCACCGGGACTAGCGGTTACGGGGAGCTGTTTTTT
many	TRBJ2-1	TRBV5-6	-	CASSHYGVGYNEQFF	TGTGCCAGCAGCCATTACGGTGTCGGCTACAATGAGCAGTTCTTC
many	TRBJ1-2	TRBV28	TRBD1	CASSLDRGLGYTF	TGTGCCAGCAGCCTCGACAGGGGGCTAGGCTACACCTTC
many	TRBJ2-7	TRBV6-1	TRBD2	CACSELAGGPSYEQYF	TGTGCCTGCAGTGAATTAGCGGGAGGGCCTTCCTACGAGCAGTACTTC
-	TRBJ2-7	TRBV5-1	-	CASSLRGEVYEQYF	TGCGCCAGCAGCTTGAGGGGAGAGGTCTACGAGCAGTACTTC
-	TRBJ2-2	TRBV5-1	-	CSSQIGGAGELFF	TGCTCTAGCCAAATCGGAGGAGCCGGGGAGCTGTTTTTT
few	TRBJ2-5	TRBV6-5	-	CASSYRYQETQYF	TGTGCCAGCAGTTACAGGTACCAAGAGACCCAGTACTTC
once	TRBJ2-7	TRBV5-4	TRBD2	CASSRGTSVFYEQYF	TGTGCCAGCAGCAGGGGGACTAGCGTGTTCTACGAGCAATACTTC
-	TRBJ2-1	TRBV14	-	CASSLRGGSYNEQFF	TGTGCCAGCAGCCTGAGGGGGGGTTCCTACAATGAGCAGTTCTTC
-	TRBJ2-1	TRBV24-1	-	CATSDFPSGTGVYEQFF	TGTGCCACCAGTGATTTTCCCTCCGGGACGGGGGTGTATGAGCAGTTCTTC
few	TRBJ2-7	TRBV28	TRBD1	CASRAGQGSFYEQYF	TGTGCCAGCAGGGCGGGACAGGGGTCCTTCTACGAGCAGTACTTC
-	TRBJ2-7	TRBV20-1	TRBD1	CSARESQPGQGYEQYF	TGCAGTGCTAGAGAGTCGCAACCGGGACAGGGATACGAGCAGTACTTC
-	TRBJ2-3	TRBV6-2/TRBV6-3	-	CASSYSGVSTDTQYF	TGTGCCAGCAGTTACTCTGGGGTTAGCACAGATACGCAGTATTTT
many	TRBJ2-2	TRBV7-3	TRBD2	CASSSGLAGAGELFF	TGTGCCAGCAGCTCGGGACTAGCGGGAGCCGGGGAGCTGTTTTTT
medium-sized	TRBJ2-5	TRBV15	-	CATSSSWGARETQYF	TGTGCCACCAGCAGCTCCTGGGGGGCGAGGGAGACCCAGTACTTC
-	TRBJ2-7	TRBV5-1	-	CASSFRDGTYEQYF	TGCGCCAGCAGCTTCAGGGACGGGACCTACGAGCAGTACTTC
many	TRBJ2-5	TRBV24-1	TRBD1	CATSDLGGQAQETQYF	TGTGCCACCAGTGATTTGGGGGGACAGGCCCAAGAGACCCAGTACTTC
medium-sized	TRBJ1-5	TRBV6-2/TRBV6-3	-	CASSYRDNQPQHF	TGTGCCAGCAGTTACAGGGACAATCAGCCCCAGCATTTT
medium-sized	TRBJ2-3	TRBV10-3	-	CAIHPTNTDTQYF	TGTGCCATCCACCCGACTAACACAGATACGCAGTATTTT
few	TRBJ2-3	TRBV20-1	-	CSGKLSTDTQYF	TGCAGTGGCAAGCTAAGCACAGATACGCAGTATTTT
-	TRBJ1-5	TRBV28	TRBD1	CASSLRRDSSYSNQPQHF	TGTGCCAGCAGCCTCCGACGGGACAGCAGCTATAGCAATCAGCCCCAGCATTTT
medium-sized	TRBJ2-7	TRBV27	-	CASTSGDTRYEQYF	TGTGCCAGCACTTCCGGGGACACCCGTTACGAGCAGTACTTC
many	TRBJ1-4	TRBV19	-	CASSAPWTGDNEKLFF	TGTGCCAGTAGTGCCCCGTGGACGGGGGATAATGAAAAACTGTTTTTT
medium-sized	TRBJ2-5	TRBV7-9	-	CASSLESVTQYF	TGTGCCAGCAGCTTAGAATCGGTGACCCAGTACTTC
once	TRBJ1-2	TRBV11-2	-	CASSLGGGAGQYYGYTF	TGTGCCAGCAGCTTAGGGGGGGGTGCAGGGCAGTACTATGGCTACACCTTC
-	TRBJ1-2	TRBV28	-	CASSLLGNGYGYTF	TGTGCCAGCAGCTTGCTGGGGAATGGCTATGGCTACACCTTC